The 26 T cell receptor beta chains listed next were all sequenced from one sample in a study of shared clonotypes between healthy human individuals. Some clones are missing from TCRdb's copy, which holds only in-frame ones; the method was immunoSEQ multiplex PCR. The sample lists about 2,500,000 clones, just over 90% occurring once. What was sequenced was naive CD4+ T cells sorted from blood. The subset here: CD45RA+ positively selected. The receptor set was obtained from a man younger than 35 in good health.

V usage is TRBV6-5 and J usage is TRBJ2-7, with D possibly being TRBD1 (5 bases). Per the germline V gene, CDR1 is MNHEY and CDR2 is SVGAGI. With 5 bases removed from V and 3 bases from J, the gap between germline ends came to 17 bases. The CDR3 has 15 residues. The CDR3 loop reads CASSPRTSEVYEQYF. The CDR3 nucleotides read TGTGCCAGCAGTCCCCGGACATCAGAGGTCTACGAGCAGTACTTC.

This clone has just one count. The rearrangement joins TRBV15 to TRBJ2-7; weak D call: TRBD2 (5 bases). V shed 3 bases and J shed 5 bases, with 11 bases lying between them. Germline V CDR1 and CDR2: LNHNV, YYDKDF (reference sequence). There are 13 residues in the CDR3. In DNA, the CDR3 is TGTGCCACCAGCAGCGGGGTTTTAGACGAGCAGTACTTC. Protein: CATSSGVLDEQYF.

The chain employs TRBV6-5 and TRBJ2-7, with 11 bases fitting TRBD2. Germline V gene sequence: CDR1 MNHEY, CDR2 SVGAGI. Trimming removed 2 bases from V and 5 bases from J; junction bases left unmatched: 2. CDR3 length: 14 amino acids. CDR3 loop: CASSYVAGGNEQYF. The CDR3 coding sequence is TGTGCCAGCAGTTACGTAGCGGGAGGGAACGAGCAGTACTTC.

Remarks on this clone: This specimen includes other DNA sequences encoding the same CDR3. This chain links TRBV9 with TRBJ2-1; D is unresolved. Germline V CDR1 and CDR2: SGDLS, YYNGEE. There are 15 residues in the CDR3. Trimming left V 0 bases short and J 2 bases short, with 9 bases between. CDR3 protein: CASSVAGSPYNEQFF. The CDR3, as DNA: TGTGCCAGCAGCGTAGCTGGTAGCCCCTACAATGAGCAGTTCTTC.

A single count supports this clone. This chain joins TRBV2 and TRBJ1-4; 8 nucleotides line up with TRBD1. Trimming cost V 6 bases and J 6 bases; bases outside gene matches: 15. From germline, CDR1 is SNHLY and CDR2 FYNNEI. The CDR3 is made up of 17 amino acids. The CDR3 region has the DNA TGTGCCAGCAGCGCGCAAACCCGACAGGGGCAGGATGAAAAACTGTTTTTT. It is translated as CASSAQTRQGQDEKLFF.

Concerning this clone itself: The sample has other DNA sequences that encode this CDR3 too. This rearrangement joins TRBV15 to TRBJ2-5; no definite D call. Trimming shortened V by 0 bases and J by 4 bases, and 9 bases separated the two germline ends. This CDR3 spans 14 amino acids. Germline V CDR1 and CDR2: LNHNV, YYDKDF (reference sequence). The CDR3 coding sequence is TGTGCCACCAGCAGAGATCGAGCCGGAGAGACCCAGTACTTC. Translation: CATSRDRAGETQYF.

This clone has more than one count but fewer than ten. This rearrangement joins TRBV11-2 to TRBJ1-2; D is unclear. The germline V gene encodes CDR1 SGHAT and CDR2 FQNNGV. V dropped 5 bases and J dropped 7 bases, with 11 bases sitting between them. The CDR3 runs 12 residues. The CDR3 loop is CASSPIGLGYTF. The CDR3 DNA sequence: TGTGCCAGCAGCCCGATAGGTCTTGGCTACACCTTC.

The genes are TRBV7-9 and TRBJ2-4, with 7 positions matching TRBD2. J lost 2 bases, V lost 3 bases, and 4 bases had no gene match. The CDR3 covers 15 residues. The germline gives CDR1 SEHNR, CDR2 FQNEAQ (reference sequence). CDR3 coding DNA: TGTGCCAGCAGCTTGGGAGGGTACCCCAAAAACATTCAGTACTTC. It specifies CASSLGGYPKNIQYF.

The rearrangement links TRBV10-1 to TRBJ1-4; no definite D call. Germline CDR1 WNHNN, CDR2 SYGVQD (reference sequence). The CDR3 extends over 18 amino acids. V was pared by 7 bases and J by 4 bases, with 25 bases between. The CDR3 is CASTRSGGPPWGNEKLFF. The CDR3, as DNA: TGCGCCAGCACTCGTTCGGGAGGACCTCCCTGGGGTAATGAAAAACTGTTTTTT.

In the case of this clone: The same CDR3 arises from other DNA sequences in this sample as well. The chain joins TRBV9 to TRBJ2-7; D is possibly TRBD1 (6 bases). This CDR3 is 14 amino acids long. V was trimmed by 0 bases and J by 2 bases, leaving 9 bases between them. CDR1 and CDR2 from the germline V gene are SGDLS and YYNGEE. The CDR3, as DNA: TGTGCCAGCAGCGTAGAGCCAGGGGCCTACGAGCAGTACTTC. It encodes CASSVEPGAYEQYF.

This sequence joins TRBV6-5 and TRBJ2-7, with no clear D. Germline values: CDR1 MNHEY, CDR2 SVGAGI. The CDR3 is made up of 16 amino acids. With 0 bases removed from V and 6 bases from J, the gap between germline ends came to 18 bases. CDR3 loop: CASSYSTGVPISEQYF. The CDR3 DNA reads TGTGCCAGCAGTTACTCGACGGGCGTCCCTATTAGCGAGCAGTACTTC.

A remark on this clone: Other DNA sequences in the same sample also yield this CDR3. The chain is built from TRBV2 and TRBJ2-2, with TRBD2 matching 7 bases. Germline V gives CDR1 SNHLY, CDR2 FYNNEI. This CDR3 region has 15 residues. V was clipped by 4 bases and J by 3 bases; unmatched bases: 5. In nucleotides, the CDR3 is TGTGCCAGCAGTGGGCAGGGAGGGGACACCGGGGAGCTGTTTTTT. Protein product: CASSGQGGDTGELFF.

This chain links TRBV29-1 with TRBJ2-1; D unresolved. This CDR3 comprises 11 residues. V lost 1 base and J 8 bases, leaving 6 bases between the germline ends. Germline-derived CDR1 and CDR2 are SQVTM and ANQGSEA. The CDR3 DNA is TGCAGCGTTGAAGGGTCAGATGAGCAGTTCTTC. Protein product: CSVEGSDEQFF.

J is TRBJ2-3 and V is TRBV18; tentative D call: TRBD1 (6 bases). In germline, CDR1 is KGHSH, CDR2 LQKENI. The CDR3 is made up of 13 amino acids. V gave up 6 bases and J gave up 2 bases, with 9 bases separating them. The CDR3, as DNA: TGTGCCAGCTCTAAGGGGGACACAGATACGCAGTATTTT. Translation gives CASSKGDTDTQYF. Supplemented by reference TRBV18 and TRBJ2-3, the full variable domain reads NAGVMQNPRHLVRRRGQEARLRCSPMKGHSHVYWYRQLPEEGLKFMVYLQKENIIDESGMPKERFSAEFPKEGPSILRIQQVVRGDSAAYFCASSKGDTDTQYFGPGTRLTVL.

This CDR3 is CASSFTGGIEQYF. The DNA of the CDR3 is TGCGCCAGCAGCTTTACAGGGGGAATCGAGCAGTACTTC. The rearrangement joins TRBV5-1 to TRBJ2-7; 8 bases match TRBD1. CDR3 size: 13 residues. From germline, CDR1 is SGHRS and CDR2 YFSETQ. The trim removed 2 bases at V and 6 bases at J, leaving 4 bases unmatched.

The rearrangement joins TRBV19 to TRBJ2-5, with a possible D match to TRBD2 (7 bases). CDR1 and CDR2 from the germline V gene are LNHDA and SQIVND (reference sequence). Between the trimmed V and J ends, which lost 0 bases and 7 bases, there was a span of 18 bases. The length of the CDR3 is 16 residues. CDR3 DNA: TGTGCCAGTAGTATAGATTCCGCCGGGGGGCAGGTGACCCAGTACTTC. Its protein is CASSIDSAGGQVTQYF.

The table lists this clone with a count of one. V is TRBV10-2 and J is TRBJ2-1, with D perhaps given as TRBD1 or TRBD2 (6 bases each). The CDR3 runs to 15 residues. Trimming shortened V by 6 bases and J by 7 bases, and 19 bases separated the two germline ends. Germline V lookup: CDR1 WSHSY, CDR2 SAAADI. CDR3 loop: CASRKGMGGGNEQFF. The CDR3 DNA is TGCGCCAGCAGGAAGGGGATGGGGGGCGGAAATGAGCAGTTCTTC.

The count of this clone is one. The rearrangement uses TRBV11-1 and TRBJ1-1; 9 nucleotides match TRBD1. Losses at the gene ends were 4 bases for V and 4 bases for J; bases not matched to a gene: 7. Germline V gene lookup returns CDR1 SGHAT and CDR2 FQDESV (reference sequence). The CDR3 sequence is 15 residues long. The CDR3, as DNA: TGTGCCAGCAGCTCACAGGGGGCGCCGGTCACTGAAGCTTTCTTT. Its protein product is CASSSQGAPVTEAFF.

Of note for this clone: Other DNA sequences from this sample encode an identical CDR3 as well. This chain connects TRBV19 to TRBJ1-3; 10 bases line up with TRBD1. The CDR3 is 14 amino acids. Germline V gene lookup returns CDR1 LNHDA and CDR2 SQIVND (reference sequence). V was clipped by 6 bases and J by 1 base; unmatched bases: 0. Here the CDR3 DNA reads TGTGCCAGTAGGGACAGGGGGTCTGGAAACACCATATATTTT. As protein: CASRDRGSGNTIYF.

V and J are TRBV5-4 and TRBJ2-7; no clear D gene. The CDR3 consists of 14 residues. Germline CDR1 SGHNT, CDR2 YYREEE (reference sequence). The ends were cut back, 4 bases at V and 2 bases at J, with 13 bases in the middle. CDR3 protein: CASSIIDATYEQYF. For the CDR3, the DNA is TGTGCCAGCAGCATCATCGACGCAACCTACGAGCAGTACTTC.

The gene calls are TRBV5-1 and TRBJ2-7, with 10 bases matching TRBD1. The CDR3 contains 14 residues. V shed 3 bases, J shed 5 bases, and the junction held 5 bases outside the gene matches. Germline V CDR1 and CDR2: SGHRS, YFSETQ. CDR3 sequence: CASSSRQGANEQYF. CDR3 DNA sequence: TGCGCCAGCAGCTCCCGACAGGGGGCGAACGAGCAGTACTTC.

The V gene is TRBV29-1, the J gene TRBJ2-5, with D possibly TRBD1 on 6 matching bases. Germline V lookup: CDR1 SQVTM, CDR2 ANQGSEA. The V gene lost 3 bases and the J gene lost 2 bases, with 10 bases spanning the gap. The length of the CDR3 is 13 residues. CDR3 sequence (DNA): TGCAGCGTTGATTGGACAGTGCAAGAGACCCAGTACTTC. Amino acid sequence: CSVDWTVQETQYF.

This chain connects TRBV27 to TRBJ1-6; D not resolved. Germline loops: CDR1 MNHEY, CDR2 SMNVEV (reference sequence). The CDR3 loop spans 13 amino acids. The CDR3 is CATTGAVPSPLHF. The CDR3 DNA sequence: TGTGCGACCACGGGAGCGGTACCCTCACCCCTCCACTTT.

This chain joins TRBV6-5 and TRBJ1-2; 8 nucleotides align to TRBD1. The CDR3 has 14 residues. The germline gives CDR1 MNHEY, CDR2 SVGAGI. The V and J ends lost 4 bases and 7 bases, in that order; junction bases with no gene match: 8. The CDR3 sequence: CASSSDRESLGYTF. CDR3 nucleotide sequence: TGTGCCAGCAGTTCGGACAGGGAATCGCTTGGCTACACCTTC.

This clone occurred once. V and J are TRBV5-1 and TRBJ2-7; the match to TRBD1 covers 11 bases. CDR3 length: 15 residues. CDR1 and CDR2 from the germline V gene are SGHRS and YFSETQ. Trimming at V came to 0 bases and at J to 6 bases, leaving 5 bases not matched to a gene. The CDR3 sequence: CASSLAGQGAGEQYF. The CDR3 nucleotides are TGCGCCAGCAGCTTGGCCGGACAGGGGGCCGGCGAGCAGTACTTC.

V is TRBV4-3 and J is TRBJ2-7; 8 bases agree with TRBD2. The CDR3 extends over 17 amino acids. J lost 3 bases, V lost 3 bases, and 13 bases had no gene match. Per the germline V gene, CDR1 is LGHNA and CDR2 is YSLEER. CDR3 in DNA: TGCGCCAGCAGCCAGGTTCCCCAAGCGGGAGTAGGCTACGAGCAGTACTTC. Its protein product is CASSQVPQAGVGYEQYF.